Described below is a single TCR beta chain sequence and its context. These data come from a study of blood T cell repertoires in COVID-19. In the study overall: Samples came from the United States, Italy and Spain, spanning acute and convalescent COVID-19.

Measured with immunoSEQ multiplex PCR; TCRdb has only the in-frame clones, and not every one. The sample shows some 200,000 clones, around 83% of them seen only once. CDR1 and CDR2 (germline): SEHNR, FQNEAQ (reference sequence). V gave up 5 bases and J gave up 7 bases; unmatched junction bases: 8. The CDR3 length is 14 residues. The sample comprised peripheral blood. V usage is TRBV7-9 and J usage is TRBJ2-7, with 10 positions matching TRBD1. This TCR was sampled from a woman between 40 and 55 years old who had recovered from COVID-19. CDR3 protein: CASSPGTGDREQYF. The CDR3 bases are TGTGCCAGCAGCCCTGGGACAGGGGATAGGGAGCAGTACTTC.